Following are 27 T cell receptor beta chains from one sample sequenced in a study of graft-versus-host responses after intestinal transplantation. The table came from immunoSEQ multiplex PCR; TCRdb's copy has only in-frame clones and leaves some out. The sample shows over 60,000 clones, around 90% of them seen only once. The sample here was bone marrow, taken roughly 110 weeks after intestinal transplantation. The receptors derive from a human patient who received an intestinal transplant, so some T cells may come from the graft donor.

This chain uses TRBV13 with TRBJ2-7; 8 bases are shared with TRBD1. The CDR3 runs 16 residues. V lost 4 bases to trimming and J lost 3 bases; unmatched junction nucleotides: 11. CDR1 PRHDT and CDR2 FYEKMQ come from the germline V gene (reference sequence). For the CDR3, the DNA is TGTGCCAGCAGCTCTGCCCCGGGACAGGATTACTACGAGCAGTACTTC. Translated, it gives CASSSAPGQDYYEQYF.

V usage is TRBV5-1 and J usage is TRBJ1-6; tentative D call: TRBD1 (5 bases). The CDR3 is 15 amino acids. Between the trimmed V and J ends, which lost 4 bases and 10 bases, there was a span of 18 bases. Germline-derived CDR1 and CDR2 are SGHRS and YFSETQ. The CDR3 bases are TGCGCCAGCAGCCCTGAAGGCGGGGGAGGATCACCCCTCCACTTT. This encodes CASSPEGGGGSPLHF. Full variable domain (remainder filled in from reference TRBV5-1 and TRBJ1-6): KAGVTQTPRYLIKTRGQQVTLSCSPISGHRSVSWYQQTPGQGLQFLFEYFSETQRNKGNFPGRFSGRQFSNSRSEMNVSTLELGDSALYLCASSPEGGGGSPLHFGNGTRLTVT.

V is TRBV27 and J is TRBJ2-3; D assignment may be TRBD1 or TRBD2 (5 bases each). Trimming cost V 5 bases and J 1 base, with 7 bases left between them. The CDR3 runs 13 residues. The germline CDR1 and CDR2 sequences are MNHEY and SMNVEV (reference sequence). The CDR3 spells CASSRGGTDTQYF. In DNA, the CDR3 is TGTGCCAGCAGTAGGGGAGGCACAGATACGCAGTATTTT.

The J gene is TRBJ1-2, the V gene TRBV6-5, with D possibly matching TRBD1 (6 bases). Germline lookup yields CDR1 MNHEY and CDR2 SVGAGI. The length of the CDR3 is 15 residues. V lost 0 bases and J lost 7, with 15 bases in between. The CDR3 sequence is CASSYSLGALIGYTF. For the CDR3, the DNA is TGTGCCAGCAGTTACTCGTTGGGGGCGCTGATTGGCTACACCTTC.

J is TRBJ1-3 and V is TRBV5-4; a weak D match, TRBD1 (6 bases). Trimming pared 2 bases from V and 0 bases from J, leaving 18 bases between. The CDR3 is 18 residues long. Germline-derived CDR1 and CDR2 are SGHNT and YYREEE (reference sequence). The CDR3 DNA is TGTGCCAGCAGCTTTGAACAGGGAGTCTACCTCTCTGGAAACACCATATATTTT. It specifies CASSFEQGVYLSGNTIYF.

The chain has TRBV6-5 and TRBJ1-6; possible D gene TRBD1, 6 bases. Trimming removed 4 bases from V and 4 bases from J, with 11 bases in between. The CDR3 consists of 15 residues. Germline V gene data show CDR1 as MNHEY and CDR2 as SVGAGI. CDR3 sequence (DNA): TGTGCCAGCAGTTCACCGGGACAATATAATTCACCCCTCCACTTT. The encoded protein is CASSSPGQYNSPLHF.

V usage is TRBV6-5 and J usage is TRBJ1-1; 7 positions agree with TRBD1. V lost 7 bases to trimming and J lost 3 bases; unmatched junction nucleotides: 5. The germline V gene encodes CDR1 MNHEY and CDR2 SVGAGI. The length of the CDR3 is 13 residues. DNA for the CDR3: TGTGCCAGCACCTGGGACAGCTACACTGAAGCTTTCTTT. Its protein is CASTWDSYTEAFF.

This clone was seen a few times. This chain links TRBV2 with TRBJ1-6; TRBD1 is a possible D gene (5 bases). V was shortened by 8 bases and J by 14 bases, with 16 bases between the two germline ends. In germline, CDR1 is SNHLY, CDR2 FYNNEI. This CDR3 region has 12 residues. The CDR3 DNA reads TGTGCCAGCGACGGCAGGGAGGGAACCCTCCACTTT. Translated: CASDGREGTLHF.

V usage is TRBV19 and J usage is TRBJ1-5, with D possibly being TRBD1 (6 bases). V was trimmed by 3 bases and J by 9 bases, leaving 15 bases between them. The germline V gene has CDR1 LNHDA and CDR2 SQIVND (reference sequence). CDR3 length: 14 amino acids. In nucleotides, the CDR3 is TGTGCCAGTAGTATGGTCGAGGGGGACCTGCCCCAGCATTTT. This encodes CASSMVEGDLPQHF. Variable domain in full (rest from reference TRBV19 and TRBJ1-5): DGGITQSPKYLFRKEGQNVTLSCEQNLNHDAMYWYRQDPGQGLRLIYYSQIVNDFQKGDIAEGYSVSREKKESFPLTVTSAQKNPTAFYLCASSMVEGDLPQHFGDGTRLSIL.

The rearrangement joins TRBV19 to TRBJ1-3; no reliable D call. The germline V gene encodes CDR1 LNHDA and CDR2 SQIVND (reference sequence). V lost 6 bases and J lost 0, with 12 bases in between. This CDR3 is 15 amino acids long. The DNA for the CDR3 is TGTGCCAGTAGCCCCGAAGGTTCCTCTGGAAACACCATATATTTT. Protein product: CASSPEGSSGNTIYF. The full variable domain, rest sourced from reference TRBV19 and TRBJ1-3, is DGGITQSPKYLFRKEGQNVTLSCEQNLNHDAMYWYRQDPGQGLRLIYYSQIVNDFQKGDIAEGYSVSREKKESFPLTVTSAQKNPTAFYLCASSPEGSSGNTIYFGEGSWLTVV.

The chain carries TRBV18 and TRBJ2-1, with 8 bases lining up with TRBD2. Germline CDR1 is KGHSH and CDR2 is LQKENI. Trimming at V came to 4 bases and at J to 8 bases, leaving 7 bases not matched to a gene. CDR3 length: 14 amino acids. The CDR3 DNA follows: TGTGCCAGCTCACTCCCGGGGGGGGGCGATGAGCAGTTCTTC. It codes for CASSLPGGGDEQFF.

The chain's CDR3 is CASSVVSGGPLAGELFF. The CDR3 coding sequence is TGTGCCAGCAGCGTAGTCAGCGGGGGGCCCCTGGCCGGGGAGCTGTTTTTT. The chain employs TRBV9 and TRBJ2-2, with 9 bases fitting TRBD2. The germline CDR1 and CDR2 sequences are SGDLS and YYNGEE. V gave up 0 bases and J gave up 6 bases; unmatched junction bases: 9. The CDR3 covers 17 residues.

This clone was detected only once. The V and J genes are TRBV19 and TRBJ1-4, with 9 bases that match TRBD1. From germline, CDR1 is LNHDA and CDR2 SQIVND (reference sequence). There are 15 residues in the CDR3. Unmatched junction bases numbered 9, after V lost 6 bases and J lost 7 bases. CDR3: CASRPGTGNGEKLFF. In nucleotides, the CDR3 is TGTGCCAGTAGGCCCGGGACAGGGAATGGTGAAAAACTGTTTTTT.

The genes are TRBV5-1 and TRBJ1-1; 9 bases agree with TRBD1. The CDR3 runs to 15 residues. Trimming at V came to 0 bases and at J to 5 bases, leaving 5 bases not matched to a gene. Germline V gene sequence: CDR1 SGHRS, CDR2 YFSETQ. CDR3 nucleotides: TGCGCCAGCAGCTTGGCCGGACAGGGGAGGACTGAAGCTTTCTTT. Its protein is CASSLAGQGRTEAFF.

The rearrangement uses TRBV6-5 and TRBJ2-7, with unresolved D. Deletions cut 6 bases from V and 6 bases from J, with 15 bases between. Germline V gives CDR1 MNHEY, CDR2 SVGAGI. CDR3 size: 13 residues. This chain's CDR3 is CASSPRQAGEQYF. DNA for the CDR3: TGTGCCAGCAGCCCCCGGCAAGCAGGCGAGCAGTACTTC.

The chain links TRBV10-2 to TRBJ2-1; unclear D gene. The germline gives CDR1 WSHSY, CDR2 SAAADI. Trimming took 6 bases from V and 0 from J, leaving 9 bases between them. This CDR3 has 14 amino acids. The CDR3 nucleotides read TGCGCCAGCAGGACGGTTAGCTCCTACAATGAGCAGTTCTTC. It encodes CASRTVSSYNEQFF.

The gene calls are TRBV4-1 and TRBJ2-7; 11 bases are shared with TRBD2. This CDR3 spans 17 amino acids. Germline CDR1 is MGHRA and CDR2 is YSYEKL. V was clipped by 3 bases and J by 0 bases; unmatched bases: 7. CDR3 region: CASSQAGLAGPSYEQYF. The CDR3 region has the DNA TGCGCCAGCAGCCAGGCCGGACTAGCGGGTCCCTCCTACGAGCAGTACTTC.

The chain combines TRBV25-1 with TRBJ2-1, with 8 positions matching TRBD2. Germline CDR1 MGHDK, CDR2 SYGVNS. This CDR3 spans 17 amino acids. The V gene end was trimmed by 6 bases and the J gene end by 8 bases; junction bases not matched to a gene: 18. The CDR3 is CASRDPRKSGGSHEQFF. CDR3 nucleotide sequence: TGTGCCAGCAGGGACCCTCGGAAGTCGGGAGGGTCTCATGAGCAGTTCTTC.

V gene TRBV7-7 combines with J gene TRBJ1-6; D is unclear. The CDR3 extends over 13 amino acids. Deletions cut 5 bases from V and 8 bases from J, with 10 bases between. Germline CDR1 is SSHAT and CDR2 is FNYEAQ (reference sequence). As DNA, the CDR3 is TGTGCCAGCAGCATTAGCGCGGATTCACCCCTCCACTTT. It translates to CASSISADSPLHF.

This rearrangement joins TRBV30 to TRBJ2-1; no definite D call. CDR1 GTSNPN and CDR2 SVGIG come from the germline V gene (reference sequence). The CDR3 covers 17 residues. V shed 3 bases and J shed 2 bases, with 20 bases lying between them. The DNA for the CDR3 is TGTGCCTGGAGGACGGGTTCGTCGCTACCCGCCTACAATGAGCAGTTCTTC. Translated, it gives CAWRTGSSLPAYNEQFF.

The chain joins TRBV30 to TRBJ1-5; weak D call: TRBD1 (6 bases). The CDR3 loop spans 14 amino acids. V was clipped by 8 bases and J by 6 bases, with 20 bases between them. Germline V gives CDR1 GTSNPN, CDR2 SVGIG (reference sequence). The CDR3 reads CAGGAPGGRQPQHF. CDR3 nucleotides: TGTGCCGGGGGGGCTCCGGGGGGGCGTCAGCCCCAGCATTTT.

Here the CDR3 DNA reads TGTGCCAGCAGCTTGGAACGGGGAGCGAACACCGGGGAGCTGTTTTTT. As protein: CASSLERGANTGELFF. The chain joins TRBV5-6 to TRBJ2-2, with a weak D call TRBD2 (5 bases). The germline CDR1 and CDR2 sequences are SGHDT and YYEEEE. CDR3 length: 16 amino acids. The V gene lost 0 bases and the J gene lost 0 bases, with 9 bases spanning the gap. The full variable domain, rest sourced from reference TRBV5-6 and TRBJ2-2, is DAGVTQSPTHLIKTRGQQVTLRCSPKSGHDTVSWYQQALGQGPQFIFQYYEEEERQRGNFPDRFSGHQFPNYSSELNVNALLLGDSALYLCASSLERGANTGELFFGEGSRLTVL.

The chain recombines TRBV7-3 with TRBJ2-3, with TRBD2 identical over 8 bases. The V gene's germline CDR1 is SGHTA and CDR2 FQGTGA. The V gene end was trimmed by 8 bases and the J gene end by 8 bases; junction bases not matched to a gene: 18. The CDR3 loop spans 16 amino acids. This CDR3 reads CASSRGGGRVKATQYF. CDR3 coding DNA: TGTGCCAGCTCCCGAGGCGGGGGGCGCGTAAAAGCTACGCAGTATTTT.

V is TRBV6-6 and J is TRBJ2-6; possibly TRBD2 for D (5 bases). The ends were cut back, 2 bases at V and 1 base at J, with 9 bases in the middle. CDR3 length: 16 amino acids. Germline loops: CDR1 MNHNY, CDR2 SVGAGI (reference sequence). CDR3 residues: CASSYPRDSGANVLTF. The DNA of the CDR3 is TGTGCCAGCAGTTACCCGAGGGATTCTGGGGCCAACGTCCTGACTTTC.

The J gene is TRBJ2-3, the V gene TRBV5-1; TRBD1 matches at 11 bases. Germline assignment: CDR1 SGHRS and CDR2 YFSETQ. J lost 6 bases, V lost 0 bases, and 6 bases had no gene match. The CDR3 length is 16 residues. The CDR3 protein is CASSLAGTGGTDTQYF. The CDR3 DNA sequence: TGCGCCAGCAGCTTGGCCGGGACAGGGGGGACGGATACGCAGTATTTT.

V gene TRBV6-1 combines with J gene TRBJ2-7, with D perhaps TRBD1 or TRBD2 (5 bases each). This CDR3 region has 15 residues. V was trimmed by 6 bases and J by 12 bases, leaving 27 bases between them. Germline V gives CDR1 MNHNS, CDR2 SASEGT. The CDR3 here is CASRVQPPGRSLLYF. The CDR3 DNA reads TGTGCCAGCAGGGTGCAGCCCCCGGGACGGAGCTTGTTGTACTTC.

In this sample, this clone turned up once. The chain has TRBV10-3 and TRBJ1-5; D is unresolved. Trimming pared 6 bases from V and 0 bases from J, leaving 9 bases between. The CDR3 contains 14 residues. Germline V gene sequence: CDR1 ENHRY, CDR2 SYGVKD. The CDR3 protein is CAISTAYSNQPQHF. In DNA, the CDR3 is TGTGCCATCAGCACAGCTTATAGCAATCAGCCCCAGCATTTT.